This T cell receptor beta chain was recorded in a study of blood T cell repertoires in COVID-19. V lost 3 bases and J lost 0, with 20 bases in between. Germline V gene sequence: CDR1 ENHRY, CDR2 SYGVKD. This CDR3 has 18 residues. Libraries were prepared by immunoSEQ multiplex PCR; TCRdb keeps only in-frame clonotypes and omits some of them. This sample has 170,000 or so clones, with around 80% found just once. The chain links TRBV10-3 to TRBJ1-2, with TRBD1 as a possible D gene (6 bases). The source of this sequence is a man between 65 and 79 years old with active or convalescent COVID-19. Input material: peripheral blood. The CDR3 sequence is CAISDPIKTGNSNYGYTF. CDR3 coding DNA: TGTGCCATCAGTGACCCCATTAAAACAGGGAACTCTAACTATGGCTACACCTTC.